The clone carrying this TCR beta chain appeared a few times. This record belongs to a study of cytomegalovirus exposure and HLA in healthy donors. Study information: In a later analysis, the 130 or so validation repertoires were reported to have used the same platform as the approximately 690 first-cohort repertoires.

Germline CDR1 reads MNHNY; CDR2 reads SVGAGI (reference sequence). The J segment lost 2 bases and the V segment lost 2 bases, leaving 9 bases of the junction unmatched. This CDR3 is built from 16 residues. Assay used: immunoSEQ multiplex PCR; TCRdb lists only in-frame clones, some missing. This sample carries about 120,000 clones, around 86% of them seen once, and the ten largest clones take roughly 2%. The rearrangement uses TRBV6-6 and TRBJ2-7; 7 bases are a match to TRBD1. This TCR came from a young woman in good health and CMV-seronegative. Material for sequencing was PBMCs. CDR3 region: CASSYAQDRDAYEQYF. CDR3 coding DNA: TGTGCCAGCAGTTACGCCCAAGACAGGGACGCCTACGAGCAGTACTTC.